This entry features one TCR beta chain sequence. Its specificity is not known. The data stem from a study of cytomegalovirus exposure and HLA in healthy donors. Study in general: Out of 170 million or so T cells, an earlier analysis found around 120 million unique TCR beta sequences in total. Overall study findings and caveats: Accurate prediction of HLA-A and HLA-B alleles (for most subjects) was reportedly achieved from TCR beta sequences. TCR beta V segments were, for the most part, productive about 87% or about 30% of the time in an earlier analysis.

Germline assignment: CDR1 SGHRS and CDR2 YFSETQ. The CDR3 contains 16 residues. The V end was cut by 0 bases, the J end by 0 bases, with 10 bases between. 13 Jbeta primers and 60 Vbeta primers were used for the PCR. Repertoires were generated with immunoSEQ multiplex PCR, while TCRdb's copy carries only in-frame clones and drops some. The top ten hold over 0.3% of the sample, which has about 250,000 clones, roughly 80% seen once. Sequencing was done on a sample of PBMCs. The sequence came from a girl aged 2 to 10 in good health and CMV-seronegative. The V gene is TRBV5-1, the J gene TRBJ2-4; D is uncertain. The CDR3 bases are TGCGCCAGCAGCTTGGAAGCCTACGTAGCCAAAAACATTCAGTACTTC. Protein: CASSLEAYVAKNIQYF.